The 13 T cell receptor beta chains reported below all come from one sample, sequenced in a study of vaccination and CD4 T cells after COVID-19. Sample treatment: approximately nine-day PBMC culture with coronavirus spike peptide pools or control peptides (ViraFEST assay). The antigens of these receptors remain unknown. The Oncomine TCR Beta short-read assay was what sequenced the DNA obtained from cultured CD4+ T cells. TCRdb fed the PCR reads into MiXCR, producing one record per CDR3 protein. The top ten clones hold 5.5% of a sample with about 21,000 distinct CDR3 sequences, about 44% of them seen once. Sequenced input: CD4+ T cells from blood, cultured in vitro. The receptor set was obtained from a human donor who had recovered from COVID-19.

This clonotype appeared a few times. The V gene is TRBV27, the J gene TRBJ1-2; D perhaps matches TRBD1 (6 bases). The V end was cut by 6 bases, the J end by 2 bases, with 19 bases between. Germline CDR1 is MNHEY and CDR2 is SMNVEV (reference sequence). This CDR3 has 16 residues. This CDR3 reads CASRRGGSQLNYGYTF. The CDR3 region has the DNA TGTGCCAGCAGACGGGGGGGCAGTCAACTAAACTATGGCTACACCTTC.

This clonotype came up a few times. This sequence joins TRBV10-3 and TRBJ2-5, with TRBD2 identical over 9 bases. The CDR3 sequence is 13 residues long. J lost 5 bases, V lost 8 bases, and 6 bases had no gene match. From germline, CDR1 is ENHRY and CDR2 SYGVKD. The CDR3: CAIRSGRHETQYF. The CDR3 nucleotides are TGTGCCATCCGTAGCGGGAGACACGAGACCCAGTACTTC.

About this clonotype: At one end, the junction sequence differs from germline, possibly due to a read error. CDR3 residues: CSSTEEGNQPQHF. The CDR3 DNA is TGTTCCAGTACGGAGGAGGGCAATCAGCCCCAGCATTTT. The chain links TRBV18 to TRBJ1-5; D unresolved. This CDR3 spans 13 amino acids. CDR1 KGHSH and CDR2 LQKENI come from the germline V gene.

Comment on this clonotype: An end of the junction differs from the germline gene, which may be a read error. The CDR3 DNA reads as TGTGCCAGCAGTGTTAGCGATACCTCCCACGAGCAGTACTTC. This sequence encodes CASSVSDTSHEQYF. The chain carries TRBV6-1 and TRBJ2-7, with TRBD2 as a possible D gene (5 bases). Germline V gene sequence: CDR1 MNHNS, CDR2 SASEGT. The CDR3 has 14 residues.

This chain joins TRBV20-1 and TRBJ2-3; 10 bases fit TRBD2. Germline V gene data show CDR1 as DFQATT and CDR2 as SNEGSKA (reference sequence). There are 15 residues in the CDR3. V lost 0 bases, J lost 5 bases, and 5 bases stayed unmatched. The CDR3 DNA sequence: TGCAGTGCTAGAGATCGGCTAGCGGGAGTAGATACGCAGTATTTT. As protein: CSARDRLAGVDTQYF.

The CDR3 is CASSGHPLEPQHF. CDR3 in DNA: TGTGCCAGCAGCGGACATCCCCTCGAGCCCCAGCATTTT. V gene TRBV6-1 combines with J gene TRBJ1-5, with a tentative D call TRBD1 (5 bases). The germline V gene has CDR1 MNHNS and CDR2 SASEGT. Trimming removed 6 bases at V and 8 bases at J, with 14 bases between. The CDR3 spans 13 residues.

This sequence joins TRBV20-1 and TRBJ2-3; TRBD2 matches 7 bases. CDR3 size: 16 residues. Losses at the gene ends were 2 bases for V and 0 bases for J; bases not matched to a gene: 8. The V gene's germline CDR1 is DFQATT and CDR2 SNEGSKA (reference sequence). The CDR3 DNA reads as TGCAGTGCTAGAAGGGCTAGCGGAGCTAGCACAGATACGCAGTATTTT. It yields the protein CSARRASGASTDTQYF.

The CDR3 bases are TGTGCCAGCAGCCCTACTAGACATTCTTTTGACGGGGAGCTGTTTTTT. Protein sequence: CASSPTRHSFDGELFF. The rearrangement joins TRBV6-1 to TRBJ2-2, with a weak D call TRBD2 (5 bases). This CDR3 is built from 16 residues. V was clipped by 6 bases and J by 7 bases, with 21 bases between them. Per the germline V gene, CDR1 is MNHNS and CDR2 is SASEGT.

This chain connects TRBV3-1 to TRBJ2-1; D is unclear. CDR1 is LGHDT, CDR2 YNNKEL, per germline (reference sequence). This CDR3 is 13 amino acids long. Between the trimmed V and J ends, which lost 1 base and 6 bases, there was a span of 7 bases. The CDR3 nucleotides read TGTGCCAGCAGCCAAGTTCGAGCCAATGAGCAGTTCTTC. The encoded protein is CASSQVRANEQFF.

This clonotype was observed a few times. J is TRBJ2-1 and V is TRBV2; TRBD1 matches 7 bases. The CDR3 runs to 15 residues. V lost 6 bases, J lost 3 bases, and 8 bases stayed unmatched. Germline CDR1 and CDR2: SNHLY and FYNNEI. CDR3 protein: CASREGQIFYNEQFF. CDR3 in DNA: TGTGCCAGCAGAGAGGGACAGATTTTCTACAATGAGCAGTTCTTC.

CDR3 sequence: CASSLHQSSYNEQFF. CDR3 in DNA: TGTGCCAGCAGCTTACATCAGTCCTCCTACAATGAGCAGTTCTTC. V usage is TRBV7-3 and J usage is TRBJ2-1, with unresolved D. The CDR3 consists of 15 residues. The V end was cut by 2 bases, the J end by 0 bases, with 8 bases between. Germline CDR1 SGHTA, CDR2 FQGTGA.

The chain combines TRBV25-1 with TRBJ1-4, with 7 bases fitting TRBD1. CDR3 size: 15 residues. J gave up 5 bases and V 3 bases, and 6 bases lay outside the gene matches. Germline V lookup: CDR1 MGHDK, CDR2 SYGVNS. CDR3 DNA sequence: TGTGCCAGCAGTGACCGGACAGGCTCCAATGAAAAACTGTTTTTT. Encoded protein: CASSDRTGSNEKLFF.

This clonotype was seen a few times. The gene calls are TRBV4-1 and TRBJ1-5, with no clear D. CDR1 and CDR2 from the germline V gene are MGHRA and YSYEKL. The CDR3 is 13 residues long. V shed 2 bases and J shed 5 bases, with 7 bases lying between them. CDR3 coding DNA: TGCGCCAGCAGCCAACAAGGCGATCAGCCCCAGCATTTT. Its protein is CASSQQGDQPQHF.